The 18 T cell receptor beta chains given below trace back to one sample, sequenced in a study of response to subunit inactivated influenza vaccine (dated by TCRdb to 2016 to 2019). The library was prepared using RT-PCR. Sequencing took place on an Illumina HiSeq 2500. The public sequencing data were trimmed at Q25 with fastp and processed into clonotypes with MiXCR by TCRdb, which kept only in-frame beta chains. When rows share a CDR3 protein, they turn into one entry using the most common DNA and genes. Across this sample there are about 650,000 distinct CDR3 sequences, with 12% to 15% seen only once. 7.5% to 8% of the sample goes to the ten largest clones. This material consisted of PBMCs from blood, taken approximately 15 days before vaccination. Receptors were obtained from a man aged 50-60 years who received an inactivated influenza vaccine. Donor details come from another sample of the same person, matched by shared clones.

There are a few counts of this clonotype. The chain links TRBV27 to TRBJ2-6, with 8 bases aligning to TRBD1. With V trimmed by 8 bases and J by 3 bases, 9 bases remained unmatched. Germline V lookup: CDR1 MNHEY, CDR2 SMNVEV (reference sequence). This CDR3 comprises 16 residues. DNA for the CDR3: TGTGCCAGCGGCCAACGGGGGACAGGTGGGGCCAACGTCCTGACTTTC. Translated: CASGQRGTGGANVLTF.

This clonotype showed up many times. This sequence joins TRBV29-1 and TRBJ2-1; weak D call: TRBD1 (6 bases). Trimming pared 1 base from V and 3 bases from J, leaving 13 bases between. Per germline, CDR1 SQVTM and CDR2 ANQGSEA. The CDR3 is made up of 15 amino acids. The CDR3 spells CSVEGTGTNYNEQFF. CDR3 nucleotides: TGCAGCGTTGAAGGTACAGGGACAAACTACAATGAGCAGTTCTTC.

In this sample, this clonotype turned up a few times. The V gene is TRBV5-1, the J gene TRBJ2-7; either TRBD1 or TRBD2 may fit D (6 bases each). Germline lookup yields CDR1 SGHRS and CDR2 YFSETQ. The CDR3 is made up of 17 amino acids. The V gene lost 0 bases and the J gene lost 0 bases, with 16 bases spanning the gap. CDR3: CASSLDPGAAGSYEQYF. The CDR3 DNA sequence: TGCGCCAGCAGCTTGGACCCGGGGGCCGCGGGCTCCTACGAGCAGTACTTC.

This clonotype was detected only a few times. V is TRBV20-1 and J is TRBJ2-1, with unresolved D. Germline-derived CDR1 and CDR2 are DFQATT and SNEGSKA (reference sequence). This CDR3 has 12 residues. Trimming shortened V by 3 bases and J by 5 bases, and 8 bases separated the two germline ends. CDR3 sequence: CSASLVNNEQFF. The CDR3 bases are TGCAGTGCTAGCTTGGTTAACAATGAGCAGTTCTTC.

This clonotype was recorded many times. The chain joins TRBV28 to TRBJ1-5; D unclear. The V gene's germline CDR1 is MDHEN and CDR2 SYDVKM. The germline V and J ends were trimmed by 5 bases and 0 bases, with 8 bases remaining between them. The length of the CDR3 is 14 residues. CDR3 sequence: CASSDIYSNQPQHF. CDR3 coding DNA: TGTGCCAGCAGTGACATCTATAGCAATCAGCCCCAGCATTTT.

The chain recombines TRBV5-1 with TRBJ2-1; D possibly corresponds to TRBD1 (6 bases). The CDR3 totals 15 residues. V gave up 4 bases and J gave up 2 bases, with 13 bases separating them. Germline loops: CDR1 SGHRS, CDR2 YFSETQ. CDR3: CASSPAGQTYNEQFF. The CDR3 DNA follows: TGCGCCAGCAGCCCCGCCGGACAGACCTACAATGAGCAGTTCTTC.

CDR3 sequence reads: CASSPKGQVAGELFF. The CDR3 nucleotides read TGTGCCAGCAGCCCTAAAGGACAGGTCGCCGGGGAGCTGTTTTTT. The genes are TRBV12-3 or TRBV12-4 and TRBJ2-2; 7 bases match TRBD1. With 6 bases clipped from V and 6 bases from J, the junction kept 10 bases outside the gene matches. This CDR3 spans 15 amino acids.

The chain links TRBV20-1 to TRBJ2-3, with 11 nucleotides matching TRBD2. This CDR3 has 17 residues. From germline, CDR1 is DFQATT and CDR2 SNEGSKA (reference sequence). The CDR3 DNA sequence: TGCAGCACGCGTCCACCAATAGCGGGGGGGGGCCGGGGTACGCAGTATTTT. Residues: CSTRPPIAGGGRGTQYF.

Only a few counts were recorded for this clonotype. The V gene is TRBV7-9, the J gene TRBJ1-1; D gene ambiguous. V was cut by 3 bases and J by 1 base, with 12 bases left in between. This CDR3 is built from 15 residues. Germline lookup yields CDR1 SEHNR and CDR2 FQNEAQ (reference sequence). The CDR3 reads CASSFSFEGNTEAFF. The CDR3 DNA follows: TGTGCCAGCAGCTTTTCATTCGAGGGGAACACTGAAGCTTTCTTT. The full variable domain, its missing parts supplied by reference TRBV7-9 and TRBJ1-1, is DTGVSQNPRHKITKRGQNVTFRCDPISEHNRLYWYRQTLGQGPEFLTYFQNEAQLEKSRLLSDRFSAERPKGSFSTLEIQRTEQGDSAMYLCASSFSFEGNTEAFFGQGTRLTVV.

The chain is built from TRBV28 and TRBJ1-1; perhaps TRBD1 as D (5 bases). V dropped 5 bases and J dropped 12 bases, with 19 bases sitting between them. The CDR3 contains 13 residues. CDR1 and CDR2 (germline): MDHEN, SYDVKM. CDR3 region: CASSDLPGLRTFF. Here the CDR3 DNA reads TGTGCCAGCAGTGACCTACCGGGGCTTCGGACTTTCTTT.

This clonotype was seen ten or more times. The chain carries TRBV12-3 or TRBV12-4 and TRBJ2-5, with D maybe TRBD2 (5 bases). Trimming left V 1 base short and J 1 base short, with 10 bases between. This CDR3 region has 15 residues. The CDR3 loop reads CASSLDGGFQETQYF. The DNA of the CDR3 is TGTGCCAGCAGTTTAGACGGCGGGTTCCAAGAGACCCAGTACTTC.

V and J are TRBV6-1 and TRBJ2-1; 7 nucleotides match TRBD2. The CDR3 runs 17 residues. The V and J ends lost 2 bases and 1 base, in that order; junction bases with no gene match: 8. Looked up from germline, CDR1 is MNHNS and CDR2 is SASEGT. CDR3 amino acids: CASSESTSERSYNEQFF. CDR3 DNA sequence: TGTGCCAGCAGTGAAAGTACTAGCGAAAGATCCTACAATGAGCAGTTCTTC.

This clonotype was observed at least ten times. This rearrangement joins TRBV3-1 to TRBJ1-2, with D maybe TRBD1 (5 bases). Germline values: CDR1 LGHDT, CDR2 YNNKEL (reference sequence). V gave up 0 bases and J gave up 8 bases, with 13 bases separating them. This CDR3 contains 14 residues. The CDR3 DNA is TGTGCCAGCAGCCAAGAAGGAAGGGGAGGCGGCTACACCTTC. This encodes CASSQEGRGGGYTF.

As regards this clonotype: This may arise from a read error, as a much more abundant clone is one base away. The chain combines TRBV5-1 with TRBJ2-5; D tentatively reads TRBD1 or TRBD2 (6 bases each). The germline CDR1 and CDR2 sequences are SGHRS and YFSETQ. This CDR3 is 11 amino acids long. The CDR3 region has the DNA TGCGTCAGCAGGGGAGCGGGGACCCAGTACTTC. Protein sequence: CVSRGAGTQYF.

This clonotype was picked up a small number of times. The genes are TRBV7-2 and TRBJ1-5; D is undetermined. The V and J ends lost 3 bases and 6 bases respectively, with 12 bases between them. Germline CDR1 is SGHTA and CDR2 is FQGNSA. The CDR3 covers 14 residues. The CDR3 DNA sequence: TGTGCCAGCAGCTTTCTGCTGGGGTCTCAGCCCCAGCATTTT. Its protein product is CASSFLLGSQPQHF.

This clonotype has only a few counts. The genes are TRBV24-1 and TRBJ2-3, with 10 nucleotides matching TRBD2. With V trimmed by 5 bases and J by 5 bases, 6 bases remained unmatched. Per the germline V gene, CDR1 is KGHDR and CDR2 is SFDVKD. The CDR3 length is 15 residues. CDR3 region: CATSAASSGGDTQYF. The CDR3 DNA sequence: TGTGCCACCAGTGCAGCATCTAGCGGGGGAGATACGCAGTATTTT.

This clonotype occurred a few times. V is TRBV9 and J is TRBJ2-7; the D is unclear. The CDR3 is made up of 14 amino acids. The germline gives CDR1 SGDLS, CDR2 YYNGEE. V lost 4 bases, J lost 0 bases, and 11 bases lay in between. The CDR3 here is CASSPDDNSYEQYF. DNA of the CDR3: TGTGCCAGCAGCCCGGACGACAACTCCTACGAGCAGTACTTC.

This clonotype was seen more than once but under ten times. The chain couples TRBV28 to TRBJ2-7; TRBD2 matches 8 bases. J lost 7 bases, V lost 4 bases, and 9 bases had no gene match. This CDR3 has 14 amino acids. Germline CDR1 and CDR2: MDHEN and SYDVKM. The CDR3 bases are TGTGCCAGCAGTTGGTCGGGAGGGCCTCTGGAGCAGTACTTC. Protein sequence: CASSWSGGPLEQYF.